A selection of T cell receptor beta chains follows, all from one sample in a study of T-cell memory formation after mild COVID-19. Via MiXCR, TCRdb re-called the 5' RACE reads, giving one row per CDR3 protein. Found here are roughly 250,000 distinct CDR3 sequences, less than 20% of them singletons; the top ten hold approximately 3.5%. The sample taken for sequencing was PBMCs or a T cell subset sorted from them (not recorded which). Receptors originate from a young man who had mild COVID-19 (a few samples of this study predate the infection). Cell type and time point are not known. The CDR3 runs from the conserved cysteine through the conserved F or W. Each record gives: V gene, J gene, CDR3 length, clone size, D gene, CDR3 protein, CDR3 DNA. A D gene is named only where the DNA matches it firmly. Size is omitted from some rows. Given values are once, few, many or a class for expanded clones.

v_gene: TRBV5-4
j_gene: TRBJ2-3
len: 14
abundance: few
d_gene: -
CDR3aa: CASSSVQGADTQYF
CDR3nt: TGTGCCAGCAGCTCAGTACAGGGAGCAGATACGCAGTATTTT

v_gene: TRBV10-3
j_gene: TRBJ1-5
len: 13
abundance: few
d_gene: -
CDR3aa: CAISESQSQPQHF
CDR3nt: TGTGCCATCAGTGAGTCGCAGAGTCAGCCCCAGCATTTT

v_gene: TRBV20-1
j_gene: TRBJ2-5
len: 13
abundance: few
d_gene: TRBD1
CDR3aa: CSARSQGKETQYF
CDR3nt: TGCAGTGCTAGATCACAGGGGAAAGAGACCCAGTACTTC

v_gene: TRBV5-1
j_gene: TRBJ1-3
len: 14
abundance: many
d_gene: -
CDR3aa: CASSLEAAGNTIYF
CDR3nt: TGCGCCAGCAGCTTGGAGGCAGCTGGAAACACCATATATTTT

v_gene: TRBV6-6
j_gene: TRBJ2-3
len: 16
abundance: -
d_gene: TRBD2
CDR3aa: CASSYRTSPRTDTQYF
CDR3nt: TGTGCCAGCAGTTACCGGACTAGCCCCCGCACAGATACGCAGTATTTT

v_gene: TRBV7-8
j_gene: TRBJ1-2
len: 14
abundance: few
d_gene: TRBD1
CDR3aa: CASSLGQTNYGYTF
CDR3nt: TGTGCCAGCAGCTTGGGACAGACTAACTATGGCTACACCTTC

v_gene: TRBV18
j_gene: TRBJ2-7
len: 13
abundance: -
d_gene: -
CDR3aa: CASTSQESYEQYF
CDR3nt: TGTGCCAGTACCTCTCAGGAATCCTACGAGCAGTACTTC

v_gene: TRBV4-3
j_gene: TRBJ1-5
len: 17
abundance: -
d_gene: -
CDR3aa: CASSQDSGGTGNQPQHF
CDR3nt: TGCGCCAGCAGCCAAGATAGCGGGGGTACGGGCAATCAGCCCCAGCATTTT

v_gene: TRBV5-1
j_gene: TRBJ1-3
len: 14
abundance: few
d_gene: -
CDR3aa: CASSFSDSGNTIYF
CDR3nt: TGCGCCAGCAGCTTCTCGGACTCTGGAAACACCATATATTTT

v_gene: TRBV2
j_gene: TRBJ2-6
len: 14
abundance: -
d_gene: -
CDR3aa: CASNPGHGANVLTF
CDR3nt: TGTGCCAGCAACCCAGGGCACGGGGCCAACGTCCTGACTTTC

v_gene: TRBV7-9
j_gene: TRBJ1-1
len: 15
abundance: few
d_gene: -
CDR3aa: CASSSRGSLVTEAFF
CDR3nt: TGTGCCAGCAGCTCTAGGGGGTCCCTAGTCACTGAAGCTTTCTTT

v_gene: TRBV12-3/TRBV12-4
j_gene: TRBJ2-7
len: 11
abundance: -
d_gene: -
CDR3aa: CASSITGGQYF
CDR3nt: TGTGCCAGCTCTATCACAGGCGGGCAGTACTTC

v_gene: TRBV20-1
j_gene: TRBJ1-2
len: 14
abundance: many
d_gene: TRBD1
CDR3aa: CSATRQGASGGYTF
CDR3nt: TGCAGTGCTACCCGACAGGGGGCGTCCGGTGGCTACACCTTC

v_gene: TRBV3-1
j_gene: TRBJ2-2
len: 17
abundance: -
d_gene: TRBD2
CDR3aa: CASSQLAGVANTGELFF
CDR3nt: TGTGCCAGCAGCCAGCTAGCGGGGGTCGCGAACACCGGGGAGCTGTTTTTT

v_gene: TRBV4-1
j_gene: TRBJ2-3
len: 14
abundance: -
d_gene: -
CDR3aa: CASSQFGSRDTQYF
CDR3nt: TGCGCCAGCAGCCAATTCGGGAGTCGGGATACGCAGTATTTT

v_gene: TRBV20-1
j_gene: TRBJ2-2
len: 16
abundance: -
d_gene: -
CDR3aa: CSASRGGQSNTGELFF
CDR3nt: TGCAGTGCTAGCAGGGGAGGACAATCGAACACCGGGGAGCTGTTTTTT

v_gene: TRBV7-7
j_gene: TRBJ2-5
len: 15
abundance: few
d_gene: TRBD1
CDR3aa: CASSSGQGTQETQYF
CDR3nt: TGTGCTAGCAGCTCCGGACAGGGAACCCAAGAGACCCAGTACTTC

v_gene: TRBV5-1
j_gene: TRBJ1-5
len: 15
abundance: few
d_gene: TRBD1
CDR3aa: CASSQAGGENQPQHF
CDR3nt: TGCGCCAGCAGTCAGGCAGGGGGCGAAAATCAGCCCCAGCATTTT

v_gene: TRBV12-3/TRBV12-4
j_gene: TRBJ2-7
len: 14
abundance: few
d_gene: -
CDR3aa: CASSFGGQSYEQYF
CDR3nt: TGTGCCAGCAGTTTCGGGGGGCAATCCTACGAGCAGTACTTC

v_gene: TRBV5-4
j_gene: TRBJ2-3
len: 15
abundance: -
d_gene: -
CDR3aa: CASSLERGPTDTQYF
CDR3nt: TGTGCCAGCAGCTTGGAGAGAGGGCCCACAGATACGCAGTATTTT

v_gene: TRBV5-1
j_gene: TRBJ2-1
len: 15
abundance: -
d_gene: -
CDR3aa: CASSQRTLLYNEQFF
CDR3nt: TGCGCCAGCAGCCAGCGGACCTTGCTCTACAATGAGCAGTTCTTC

v_gene: TRBV7-2
j_gene: TRBJ2-2
len: 16
abundance: -
d_gene: TRBD2
CDR3aa: CASIPQAGGYTGELFF
CDR3nt: TGTGCCAGCATTCCTCAAGCGGGGGGCTACACCGGGGAGCTGTTTTTT

v_gene: TRBV4-1
j_gene: TRBJ1-2
len: 13
abundance: few
d_gene: -
CDR3aa: CASSQESLHGYTF
CDR3nt: TGCGCCAGCAGCCAAGAGAGTTTGCATGGCTACACCTTC

v_gene: TRBV7-3
j_gene: TRBJ2-5
len: 13
abundance: once
d_gene: -
CDR3aa: CASSTGLGETQYF
CDR3nt: TGTGCCAGCAGCACGGGACTGGGGGAGACCCAGTACTTC

v_gene: TRBV29-1
j_gene: TRBJ1-2
len: 14
abundance: few
d_gene: -
CDR3aa: CSVLVDGFLKGYTF
CDR3nt: TGCAGCGTTCTAGTGGACGGCTTCCTTAAAGGCTACACCTTC

v_gene: TRBV7-2
j_gene: TRBJ2-1
len: 16
abundance: -
d_gene: TRBD2
CDR3aa: CASSLAGLAGEGEQFF
CDR3nt: TGTGCCAGCAGCTTAGCTGGCCTAGCGGGGGAGGGTGAGCAGTTCTTC

v_gene: TRBV19
j_gene: TRBJ1-2
len: 13
abundance: -
d_gene: TRBD1
CDR3aa: CASSETGDYGYTF
CDR3nt: TGTGCCAGTAGTGAGACAGGGGATTATGGCTACACCTTC

v_gene: TRBV20-1
j_gene: TRBJ2-3
len: 13
abundance: -
d_gene: -
CDR3aa: CSASIGPEDTQYF
CDR3nt: TGCAGTGCTAGCATCGGACCCGAGGATACGCAGTATTTT

v_gene: TRBV11-2
j_gene: TRBJ2-5
len: 18
abundance: few
d_gene: TRBD2
CDR3aa: CASSLSSTGGPVWETQYF
CDR3nt: TGTGCCAGCAGCTTATCTTCGACGGGGGGGCCGGTTTGGGAGACCCAGTACTTC

v_gene: TRBV30
j_gene: TRBJ2-5
len: 12
abundance: few
d_gene: -
CDR3aa: CAWNTGQETQYF
CDR3nt: TGTGCCTGGAATACAGGGCAAGAGACCCAGTACTTC

v_gene: TRBV4-1
j_gene: TRBJ1-1
len: 16
abundance: -
d_gene: TRBD1
CDR3aa: CASSQGLRPGGPEAFF
CDR3nt: TGCGCCAGCAGCCAGGGCCTCCGCCCAGGGGGCCCTGAAGCTTTCTTT

v_gene: TRBV5-4
j_gene: TRBJ2-3
len: 15
abundance: -
d_gene: -
CDR3aa: CASSEDQRGLDTQYF
CDR3nt: TGTGCCAGCAGCGAGGACCAACGGGGTCTGGATACGCAGTATTTT

v_gene: TRBV5-1
j_gene: TRBJ2-3
len: 16
abundance: -
d_gene: -
CDR3aa: CASSSLAGAATDTQYF
CDR3nt: TGCGCCAGCAGCTCGCTCGCGGGGGCAGCAACAGATACGCAGTATTTT

v_gene: TRBV6-5
j_gene: TRBJ2-5
len: 19
abundance: -
d_gene: TRBD1
CDR3aa: CASSYSGTGVWGDEETQYF
CDR3nt: TGTGCCAGCAGTTACTCCGGGACAGGGGTTTGGGGGGATGAAGAGACCCAGTACTTC

v_gene: TRBV9
j_gene: TRBJ1-2
len: 14
abundance: few
d_gene: -
CDR3aa: CASSVMTEGYGYTF
CDR3nt: TGTGCCAGCAGCGTCATGACAGAGGGCTATGGCTACACCTTC

v_gene: TRBV10-3
j_gene: TRBJ2-1
len: 15
abundance: few
d_gene: TRBD1
CDR3aa: CAIRSGTGDNNEQFF
CDR3nt: TGTGCCATCAGATCCGGGACAGGGGATAACAATGAGCAGTTCTTC

v_gene: TRBV7-2
j_gene: TRBJ2-3
len: 14
abundance: -
d_gene: -
CDR3aa: CASSSYRGTDTQYF
CDR3nt: TGTGCCAGCAGCTCCTACCGGGGTACAGATACGCAGTATTTT

v_gene: TRBV12-3/TRBV12-4
j_gene: TRBJ2-5
len: 17
abundance: few
d_gene: TRBD2
CDR3aa: CASSRGRGGGVEETQYF
CDR3nt: TGTGCCAGCAGTCGGGGACGGGGGGGCGGTGTGGAAGAGACCCAGTACTTC

v_gene: TRBV11-2
j_gene: TRBJ1-3
len: 15
abundance: once
d_gene: -
CDR3aa: CASSWTDFSGNTIYF
CDR3nt: TGTGCCAGCAGCTGGACAGACTTCTCTGGAAACACCATATATTTT

v_gene: TRBV5-1
j_gene: TRBJ1-1
len: 14
abundance: many
d_gene: -
CDR3aa: CASSFGAVKGEAFF
CDR3nt: TGCGCCAGCAGCTTCGGGGCCGTTAAAGGGGAAGCTTTCTTT

v_gene: TRBV12-3/TRBV12-4
j_gene: TRBJ2-1
len: 12
abundance: -
d_gene: -
CDR3aa: CASSFVANEQFF
CDR3nt: TGTGCCAGCAGTTTCGTCGCCAATGAGCAGTTCTTC

v_gene: TRBV11-2
j_gene: TRBJ2-5
len: 15
abundance: -
d_gene: -
CDR3aa: CASSRPLLNRETQYF
CDR3nt: TGTGCCAGCAGCCGGCCTCTACTTAACCGAGAGACCCAGTACTTC

v_gene: TRBV5-5
j_gene: TRBJ2-1
len: 17
abundance: few
d_gene: -
CDR3aa: CASSLFLRGSSYNEQFF
CDR3nt: TGTGCCAGCAGCTTGTTTCTACGGGGGAGCTCCTACAATGAGCAGTTCTTC

v_gene: TRBV2
j_gene: TRBJ2-1
len: 12
abundance: -
d_gene: -
CDR3aa: CASSEPSNEQFF
CDR3nt: TGTGCCAGCAGTGAGCCCTCTAATGAGCAGTTCTTC

v_gene: TRBV5-1
j_gene: TRBJ2-1
len: 16
abundance: once
d_gene: -
CDR3aa: CASSRIWGRDYNEQFF
CDR3nt: TGCGCCAGCAGCCGGATCTGGGGCAGAGACTACAATGAGCAGTTCTTC

v_gene: TRBV6-5
j_gene: TRBJ2-1
len: 16
abundance: -
d_gene: -
CDR3aa: CASGVGPRDIYNEQFF
CDR3nt: TGTGCCAGCGGGGTGGGGCCCCGGGACATCTACAATGAGCAGTTCTTC